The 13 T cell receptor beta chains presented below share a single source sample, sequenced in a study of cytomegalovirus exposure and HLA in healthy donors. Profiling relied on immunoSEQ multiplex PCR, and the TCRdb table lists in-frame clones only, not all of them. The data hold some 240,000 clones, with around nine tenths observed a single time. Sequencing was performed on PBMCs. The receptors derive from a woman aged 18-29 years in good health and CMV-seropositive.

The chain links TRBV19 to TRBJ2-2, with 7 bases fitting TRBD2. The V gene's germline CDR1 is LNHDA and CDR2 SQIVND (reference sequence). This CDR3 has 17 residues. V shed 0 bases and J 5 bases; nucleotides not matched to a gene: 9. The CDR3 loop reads CASSIEGGSPGTGELFF. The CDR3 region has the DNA TGTGCCAGTAGTATAGAGGGCGGGAGCCCCGGAACCGGGGAGCTGTTTTTT.

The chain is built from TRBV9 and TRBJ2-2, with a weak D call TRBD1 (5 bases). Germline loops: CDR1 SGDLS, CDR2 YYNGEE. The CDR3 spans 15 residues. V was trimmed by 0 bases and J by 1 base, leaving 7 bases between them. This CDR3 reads CASSVGTMNTGELFF. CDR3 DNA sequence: TGTGCCAGCAGCGTAGGGACAATGAACACCGGGGAGCTGTTTTTT.

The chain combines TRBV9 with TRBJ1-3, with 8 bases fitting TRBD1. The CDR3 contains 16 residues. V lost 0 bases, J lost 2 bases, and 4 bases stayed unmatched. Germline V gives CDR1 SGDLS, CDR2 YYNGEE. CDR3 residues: CASSVGQGLTGNTIYF. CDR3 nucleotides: TGTGCCAGCAGCGTAGGACAGGGGTTAACTGGAAACACCATATATTTT.

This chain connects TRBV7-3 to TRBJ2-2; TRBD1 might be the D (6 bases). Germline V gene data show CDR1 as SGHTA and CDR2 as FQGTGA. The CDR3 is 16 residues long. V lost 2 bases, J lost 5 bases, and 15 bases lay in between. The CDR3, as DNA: TGTGCCAGCAGCTTAGGGACATCCTCGAGGACCGGGGAGCTGTTTTTT. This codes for CASSLGTSSRTGELFF. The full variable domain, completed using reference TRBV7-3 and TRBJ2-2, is GAGVSQTPSNKVTEKGKYVELRCDPISGHTALYWYRQSLGQGPEFLIYFQGTGAADDSGLPNDRFFAVRPEGSVSTLKIQRTERGDSAVYLCASSLGTSSRTGELFFGEGSRLTVL.

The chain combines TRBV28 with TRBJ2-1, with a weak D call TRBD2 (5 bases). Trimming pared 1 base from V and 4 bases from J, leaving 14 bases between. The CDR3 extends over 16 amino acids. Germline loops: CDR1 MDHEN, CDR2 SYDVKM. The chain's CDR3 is CASSLSGRAVYNEQFF. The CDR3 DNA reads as TGTGCCAGCAGTTTATCCGGCCGAGCGGTTTACAATGAGCAGTTCTTC.

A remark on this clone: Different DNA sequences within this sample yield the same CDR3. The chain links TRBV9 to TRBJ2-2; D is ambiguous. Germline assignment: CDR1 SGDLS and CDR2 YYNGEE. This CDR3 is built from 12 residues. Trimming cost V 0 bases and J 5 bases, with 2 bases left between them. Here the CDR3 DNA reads TGTGCCAGCAGCGTAGCAACCGGGGAGCTGTTTTTT. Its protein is CASSVATGELFF.

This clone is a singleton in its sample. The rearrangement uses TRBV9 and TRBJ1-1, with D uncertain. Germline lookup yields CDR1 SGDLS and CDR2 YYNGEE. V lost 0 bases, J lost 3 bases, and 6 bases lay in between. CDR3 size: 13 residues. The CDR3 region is CASSVVGDTEAFF. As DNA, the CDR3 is TGTGCCAGCAGCGTAGTCGGGGACACTGAAGCTTTCTTT.

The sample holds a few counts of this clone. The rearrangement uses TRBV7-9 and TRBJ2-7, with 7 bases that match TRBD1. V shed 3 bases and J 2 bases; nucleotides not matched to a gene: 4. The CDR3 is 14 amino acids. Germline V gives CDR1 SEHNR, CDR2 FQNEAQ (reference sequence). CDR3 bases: TGTGCCAGCAGCTTTGACAGGGAGACCTACGAGCAGTACTTC. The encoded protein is CASSFDRETYEQYF. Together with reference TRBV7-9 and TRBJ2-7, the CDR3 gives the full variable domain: DTGVSQNPRHKITKRGQNVTFRCDPISEHNRLYWYRQTLGQGPEFLTYFQNEAQLEKSRLLSDRFSAERPKGSFSTLEIQRTEQGDSAMYLCASSFDRETYEQYFGPGTRLTVT.

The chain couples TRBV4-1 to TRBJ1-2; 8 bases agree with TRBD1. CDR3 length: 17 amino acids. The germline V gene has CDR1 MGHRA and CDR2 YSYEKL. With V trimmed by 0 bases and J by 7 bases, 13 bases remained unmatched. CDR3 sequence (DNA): TGCGCCAGCAGCCAAGATCCGGGGACAGGAGGCACGGGTGGCTACACCTTC. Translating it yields CASSQDPGTGGTGGYTF.

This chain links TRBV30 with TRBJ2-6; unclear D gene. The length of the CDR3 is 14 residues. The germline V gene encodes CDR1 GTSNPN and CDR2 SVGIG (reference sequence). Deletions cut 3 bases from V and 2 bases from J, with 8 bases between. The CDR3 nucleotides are TGTGCCTGGAGGTCGTTTACTGGGGCCAACGTCCTGACTTTC. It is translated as CAWRSFTGANVLTF.

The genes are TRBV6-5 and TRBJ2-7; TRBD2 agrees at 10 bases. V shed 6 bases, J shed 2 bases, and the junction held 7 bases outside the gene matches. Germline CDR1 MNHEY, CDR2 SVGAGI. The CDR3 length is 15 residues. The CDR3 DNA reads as TGTGCCAGCAGCGTTGGACTAGCGGAGCCCTACGAGCAGTACTTC. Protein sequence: CASSVGLAEPYEQYF.

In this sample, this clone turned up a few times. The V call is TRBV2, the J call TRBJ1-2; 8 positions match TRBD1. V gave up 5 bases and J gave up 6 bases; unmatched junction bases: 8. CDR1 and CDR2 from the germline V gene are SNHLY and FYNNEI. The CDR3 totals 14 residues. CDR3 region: CASSMGQAVDGYTF. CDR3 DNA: TGTGCCAGCAGTATGGGACAGGCTGTCGATGGCTACACCTTC.

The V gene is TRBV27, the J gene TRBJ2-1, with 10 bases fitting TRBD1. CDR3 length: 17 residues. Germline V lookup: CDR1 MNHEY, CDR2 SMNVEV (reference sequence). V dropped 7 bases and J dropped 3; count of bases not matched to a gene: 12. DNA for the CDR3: TGTGCCAGCAACATTCCGGGACAGGGGAGAGGCTACAATGAGCAGTTCTTC. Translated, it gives CASNIPGQGRGYNEQFF.